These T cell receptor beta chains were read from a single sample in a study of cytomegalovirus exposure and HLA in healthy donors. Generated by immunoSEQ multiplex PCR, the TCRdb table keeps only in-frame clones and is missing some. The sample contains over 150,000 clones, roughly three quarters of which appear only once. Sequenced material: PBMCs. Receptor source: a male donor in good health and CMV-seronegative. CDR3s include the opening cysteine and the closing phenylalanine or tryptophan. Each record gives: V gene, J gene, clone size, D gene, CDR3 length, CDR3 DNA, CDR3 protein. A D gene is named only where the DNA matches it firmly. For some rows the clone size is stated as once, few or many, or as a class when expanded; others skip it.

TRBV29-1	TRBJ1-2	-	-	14	TGCAGCGTCCTTAACAGGAACGCCCTCTATGGCTACACCTTC	CSVLNRNALYGYTF
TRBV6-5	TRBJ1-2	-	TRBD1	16	TGTGCCAGCAGTTATTCCGGGACAGGGGGAGCCTATGGCTACACCTTC	CASSYSGTGGAYGYTF
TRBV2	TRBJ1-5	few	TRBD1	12	TGTGCCAGCAGCCTGGACAGGGGGCCCCAGCATTTT	CASSLDRGPQHF
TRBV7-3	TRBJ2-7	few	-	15	TGTGCCAGCAGCATGACAGGTCCTAGCTCCTACGAGCAGTACTTC	CASSMTGPSSYEQYF
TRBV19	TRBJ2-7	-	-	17	TGTGCCAGTAGTGGCCGCGAAGACAGGAGGAGCTCCTACGAGCAGTACTTC	CASSGREDRRSSYEQYF
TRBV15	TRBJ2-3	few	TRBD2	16	TGTGCCACCAGCACTGGGACTAGCGGGGGCGTAGATACGCAGTATTTT	CATSTGTSGGVDTQYF
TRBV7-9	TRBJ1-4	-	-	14	TGTGCCAGCAGCTTAGCTCAAGCCTATGAAAAACTGTTTTTT	CASSLAQAYEKLFF
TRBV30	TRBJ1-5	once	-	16	TGTGCCTGGAGTGCCCCTGGCGCGGGGGGCTATCAGCCCCAGCATTTT	CAWSAPGAGGYQPQHF
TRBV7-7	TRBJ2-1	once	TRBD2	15	TGTGCCAGCAGCTTAGCTCGGGGGGGCCTCAATGAGCAGTTCTTC	CASSLARGGLNEQFF
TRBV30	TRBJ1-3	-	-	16	TGTGCCCGGAGTGTAGACTTCCGAAGCTCTGGAAACACCATATATTTT	CARSVDFRSSGNTIYF
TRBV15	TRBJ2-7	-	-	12	TGTGCCACCAGCCAGGGACACTACGAGCAGTACTTC	CATSQGHYEQYF
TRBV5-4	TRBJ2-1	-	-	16	TGTGCCAGCAGCTCAGCTAGCTCACGCTCCTACAATGAGCAGTTCTTC	CASSSASSRSYNEQFF
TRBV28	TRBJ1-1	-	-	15	TGTGCCAGCAGTTCCCAACACCTTGGGGACACTGAAGCCTTCTTT	CASSSQHLGDTEAFF
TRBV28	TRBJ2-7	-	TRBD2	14	TGTGCCAGCAGTAATAGCGGGAGCGACTACGAGCAGTACTTC	CASSNSGSDYEQYF
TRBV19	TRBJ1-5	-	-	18	TGTGCCAGTAGGACCGACAGGCCGAACGATTATAGCAATCAGCCCCAGCATTTT	CASRTDRPNDYSNQPQHF
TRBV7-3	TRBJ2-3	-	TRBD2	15	TGTGCCAGCAGCTTTAGCGGGATTTCATCAGATACGCAGTATTTT	CASSFSGISSDTQYF
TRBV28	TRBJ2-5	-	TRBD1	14	TGTGCCAGCAGTTCGGGACAGGGGATAGAGACCCAGTACTTC	CASSSGQGIETQYF
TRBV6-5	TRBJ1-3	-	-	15	TGTGCCAGCAGTCAAGTGGCAATCTCTGGAAACACCATATATTTT	CASSQVAISGNTIYF